The clone carrying this TCR beta chain has only a few counts. Its antigen remains unknown. CDR3 size: 16 residues. The V and J ends lost 2 bases and 1 base respectively, with 14 bases between them. The V gene's germline CDR1 is SGHAT and CDR2 FQNNGV. This sample was included in a study of radiotherapy plus CTLA-4 blockade in lung cancer. Across the study: For 18% of patients, objective responses occurred, and approximately 30% had disease control.

The assay was immunoSEQ multiplex PCR, and TCRdb's table has in-frame clones only and misses some. The table includes tens of thousands of clones, more than 70% detected once. Findings and limits, study-wide: Blood saw expansion of tumor-derived TCR clones after radiotherapy plus ipilimumab. The best prediction of response reportedly came from early blood T cell clone dynamics, with interferon-beta.

This receptor was identified in a human donor with non-small cell lung cancer who had stable disease on radiotherapy plus ipilimumab. The V and J genes are TRBV11-2 and TRBJ1-1; D not resolved. The starting material was peripheral blood, obtained from a patient treated with radiotherapy plus ipilimumab. The CDR3 sequence is CASSLRRMDRNTEAFF. As DNA, the CDR3 is TGTGCCAGCAGCTTACGTCGGATGGACCGGAACACTGAAGCTTTCTTT.